Sequencing of this TCR beta chain was carried out in a study of beta chain features in type 1 diabetes. General study findings and limits: Shortening of TCRB CDR3s, moderate but significant, appeared in all four CD4+ subsets of Type 1 diabetes patients.

In total, each donor contributed a single heparinised blood draw that averaged roughly 100 mL. Using CD45RO/CCR7/CD25/CD127/CD95/CD27, CD4+ naive, central memory, regulatory and stem cell-like memory cells were sorted. Without exception, sorted populations had purity beyond 98%. The table lists this clone with a few counts. The antigen is unknown. Every isolated RNA sample was fully reverse transcribed, so sequencing captured expressed TCRB transcripts. Using immunoSEQ multiplex PCR, the repertoire was profiled, and TCRdb retains in-frame clones only, with some absent. Among under 250,000 clones listed, about 15% were seen once. V lost 10 bases, J lost 10 bases, and 15 bases lay in between. CDR1 and CDR2 (germline): SGHDT, YYEEEE. This CDR3 has 11 residues.

The sequencing input was naive CD4+ T cells from blood. J is TRBJ1-5 and V is TRBV5-6; TRBD1 might be the D (5 bases). This TCR was recovered from a young man with type 1 diabetes. The CDR3 loop reads CAPGGMCPQHF. The CDR3 DNA reads TGTGCCCCCGGGGGAATGTGTCCCCAGCATTTT.